Listed here are 5 T cell receptor beta chains from one sample, sequenced in a study of CD8+CD57+ T cells in acquired aplastic anemia. TCR beta VDJ and CDR3 were profiled, and genomic DNA was the template. TCRdb processed the reads anew with MiXCR; each CDR3 protein has one entry. Among 150,000 to 200,000 distinct CDR3 sequences, just under 65% were seen once, and the ten largest hold 45%. Sequencing was carried out using sorted CD4+, CD8+, or CD8+CD57+ T cells (not recorded which) from PBMCs. Receptor source: a human donor in good health.

This clonotype has ten or more counts. This chain links TRBV15 with TRBJ2-3; the match to TRBD2 covers 8 bases. The germline V gene has CDR1 LNHNV and CDR2 YYDKDF (reference sequence). With V trimmed by 1 base and J by 3 bases, 3 bases remained unmatched. The CDR3 covers 15 residues. CDR3 DNA sequence: TGTGCCACCAGCAGAGTTCGGGGGGGAACAGATACGCAGTATTTT. This encodes CATSRVRGGTDTQYF. Based on the CDR3 plus reference TRBV15 and TRBJ2-3, the full variable domain is DAMVIQNPRYQVTQFGKPVTLSCSQTLNHNVMYWYQQKSSQAPKLLFHYYDKDFNNEADTPDNFQSRRPNTSFCFLDIRSPGLGDTAMYLCATSRVRGGTDTQYFGPGTRLTVL.

Ten or more counts support this clonotype. V and J are TRBV4-1 and TRBJ2-7; 9 bases line up with TRBD1. J gave up 6 bases and V 5 bases, and 11 bases lay outside the gene matches. There are 15 residues in the CDR3. Germline assignment: CDR1 MGHRA and CDR2 YSYEKL. CDR3 protein: CASSGGQGIGLEQYF. The CDR3 region has the DNA TGCGCCAGCAGCGGGGGACAGGGAATCGGGCTCGAGCAGTACTTC.

V usage is TRBV7-2 and J usage is TRBJ1-6; the D gene is possibly TRBD1 (5 bases). Trimming left V 6 bases short and J 8 bases short, with 14 bases between. Germline V lookup: CDR1 SGHTA, CDR2 FQGNSA. The length of the CDR3 is 14 residues. The CDR3 is CASSRRGRDSPLHF. The CDR3 DNA is TGTGCCAGCAGTCGGAGGGGTAGGGATTCACCCCTCCACTTT. The variable domain in full, with the rest retrieved from reference TRBV7-2 and TRBJ1-6, is GAGVSQSPSNKVTEKGKDVELRCDPISGHTALYWYRQSLGQGLEFLIYFQGNSAPDKSGLPSDRFSAERTGGSVSTLTIQRTQQEDSAVYLCASSRRGRDSPLHFGNGTRLTVT.

At least ten counts were recorded for this clonotype. The chain combines TRBV29-1 with TRBJ2-2; 9 bases line up with TRBD1. Germline loops: CDR1 SQVTM, CDR2 ANQGSEA. CDR3 length equals 15 residues. Trimming at V came to 2 bases and at J to 4 bases, leaving 5 bases not matched to a gene. The CDR3 is CSVESGQGGTGELFF. The CDR3 bases are TGCAGCGTTGAATCGGGACAGGGAGGCACCGGGGAGCTGTTTTTT.

This chain uses TRBV29-1 with TRBJ2-7; D remains unclear. V was trimmed by 7 bases and J by 2 bases, leaving 15 bases between them. Per germline, CDR1 SQVTM and CDR2 ANQGSEA. The CDR3 length is 13 residues. As DNA, the CDR3 is TGCAGCGGAGCCTCGGGCGGACCCTACGAGCAGTACTTC. This encodes CSGASGGPYEQYF.